This T cell receptor (beta chain) was identified in a study of Ad26.COV2.S vaccination and SARS-CoV-2 variants. Only in-frame clones appear in the TCRdb table, and some are missing; sequencing was by immunoSEQ multiplex PCR. This sample yields some 340,000 clones, of which 85% are seen a single time; 2% to 2.5% belongs to the top ten. Study-wide points: Marked by substantial breadth, spike-specific CD8+ and CD4+ T cell responses were reportedly seen after vaccination.

To note about this clone: No antigen is known for it. Other nucleotide sequences in the sample specify the same CDR3.

This sample's treatment: 19 received Ad26.COV2.S at low or high dose, single or two shots; a few received placebo; per-sample allocation not given. The samples date from day 63 after the first vaccine or placebo injection. V was trimmed by 4 bases and J by 3 bases, leaving 7 bases between them. The CDR3 totals 12 residues. Per germline, CDR1 MDHEN and CDR2 SYDVKM. The chain carries TRBV28 and TRBJ2-7; maybe TRBD1 (5 bases). The clonotype was recovered from a person aged 18-60 years who received the Ad26.COV2.S COVID-19 vaccine or a placebo. The sequenced sample was peripheral blood, obtained in a trial of Ad26.COV2.S vaccine versus placebo. The CDR3 spells CASSSDSYEQYF. The CDR3 DNA reads TGTGCCAGCAGTTCCGACAGCTACGAGCAGTACTTC.